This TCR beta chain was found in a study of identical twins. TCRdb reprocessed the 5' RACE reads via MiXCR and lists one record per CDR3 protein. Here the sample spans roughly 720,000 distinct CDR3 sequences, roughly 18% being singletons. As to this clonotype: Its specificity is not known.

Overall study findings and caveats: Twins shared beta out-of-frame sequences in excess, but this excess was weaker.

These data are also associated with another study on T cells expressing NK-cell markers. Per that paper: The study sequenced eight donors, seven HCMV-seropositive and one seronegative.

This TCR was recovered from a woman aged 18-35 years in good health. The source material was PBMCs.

The CDR3, as DNA: TGCGCCAGCAGCCAACTTGGCCTCGGCAGCTACGAGCAGTACTTC. Translation: CASSQLGLGSYEQYF. This chain joins TRBV4-1 and TRBJ2-7, with D unclear. This CDR3 is built from 15 residues. Trimming left V 2 bases short and J 3 bases short, with 14 bases between. Germline V gene lookup returns CDR1 MGHRA and CDR2 YSYEKL.